This T cell receptor (beta chain) was profiled in a study of blood T cells in healthy people across ages. This clonotype was counted only a few times. The use of a sample-barcoded 5' primer and a J-beta primer mix characterized a second PCR of 7 to 11 cycles. One entry per CDR3 protein, called by TCRdb with MiXCR from the 5' RACE reads. This table holds approximately 880,000 distinct CDR3 sequences, roughly 50% found once. Germline V gene data show CDR1 as MNHEY and CDR2 as SVGEGT. This CDR3 is 17 amino acids long. Trimming removed 1 base at V and 2 bases at J, with 16 bases between. The chain recombines TRBV6-2 or TRBV6-3 with TRBJ2-3; D may be TRBD2 (5 bases). Sequencing used blood. This TCR came from a man under 40 in good health. The chain's CDR3 is CASSYFYLADNTDTQYF. As DNA, the CDR3 is TGTGCCAGCAGTTACTTCTACCTAGCCGATAACACAGATACGCAGTATTTT.